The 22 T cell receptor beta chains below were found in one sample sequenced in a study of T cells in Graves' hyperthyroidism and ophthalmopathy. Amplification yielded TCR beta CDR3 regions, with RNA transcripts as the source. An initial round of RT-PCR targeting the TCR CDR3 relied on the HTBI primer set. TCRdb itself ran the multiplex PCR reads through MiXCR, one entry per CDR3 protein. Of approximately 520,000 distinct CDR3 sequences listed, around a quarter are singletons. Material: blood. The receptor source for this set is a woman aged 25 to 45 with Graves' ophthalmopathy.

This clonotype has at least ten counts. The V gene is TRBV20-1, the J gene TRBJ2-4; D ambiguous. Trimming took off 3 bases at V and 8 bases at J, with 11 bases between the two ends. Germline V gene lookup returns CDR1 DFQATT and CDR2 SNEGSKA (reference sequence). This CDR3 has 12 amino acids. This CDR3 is CSASSVAYIQYF. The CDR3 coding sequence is TGCAGTGCTAGTTCCGTAGCATACATTCAGTACTTC.

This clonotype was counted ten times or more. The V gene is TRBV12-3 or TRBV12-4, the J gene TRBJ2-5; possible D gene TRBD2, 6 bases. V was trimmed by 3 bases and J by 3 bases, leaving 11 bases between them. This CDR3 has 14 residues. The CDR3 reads CASSFAGNEETQYF. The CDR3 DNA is TGTGCCAGCAGTTTCGCGGGGAACGAAGAGACCCAGTACTTC.

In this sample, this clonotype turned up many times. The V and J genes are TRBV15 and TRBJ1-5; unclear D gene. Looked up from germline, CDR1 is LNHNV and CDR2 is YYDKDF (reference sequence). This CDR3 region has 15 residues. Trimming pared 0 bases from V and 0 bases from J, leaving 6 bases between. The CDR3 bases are TGTGCCACCAGCAGAGATCACCTTAGCAATCAGCCCCAGCATTTT. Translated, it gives CATSRDHLSNQPQHF.

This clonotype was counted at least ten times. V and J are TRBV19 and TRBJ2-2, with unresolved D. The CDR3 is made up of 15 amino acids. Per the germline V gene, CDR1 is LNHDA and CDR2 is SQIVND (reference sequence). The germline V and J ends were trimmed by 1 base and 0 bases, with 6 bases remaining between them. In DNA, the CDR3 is TGTGCCAGTAGTATAGTGGGTACGAACACCGGGGAGCTGTTTTTT. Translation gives CASSIVGTNTGELFF. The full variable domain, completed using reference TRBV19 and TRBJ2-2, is DGGITQSPKYLFRKEGQNVTLSCEQNLNHDAMYWYRQDPGQGLRLIYYSQIVNDFQKGDIAEGYSVSREKKESFPLTVTSAQKNPTAFYLCASSIVGTNTGELFFGEGSRLTVL.

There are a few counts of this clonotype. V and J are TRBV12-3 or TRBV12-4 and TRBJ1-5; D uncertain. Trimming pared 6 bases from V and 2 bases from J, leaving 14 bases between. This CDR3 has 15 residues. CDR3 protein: CASSPQFGGNQPQHF. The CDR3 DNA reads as TGTGCCAGCAGCCCACAGTTCGGAGGCAATCAGCCCCAGCATTTT.

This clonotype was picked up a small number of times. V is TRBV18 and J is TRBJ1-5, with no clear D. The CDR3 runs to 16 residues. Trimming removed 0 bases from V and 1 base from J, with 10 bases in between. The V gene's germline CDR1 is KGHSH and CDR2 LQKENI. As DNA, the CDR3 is TGTGCCAGCTCACCACCGCTGGGGTTAAGCAATCAGCCCCAGCATTTT. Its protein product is CASSPPLGLSNQPQHF.

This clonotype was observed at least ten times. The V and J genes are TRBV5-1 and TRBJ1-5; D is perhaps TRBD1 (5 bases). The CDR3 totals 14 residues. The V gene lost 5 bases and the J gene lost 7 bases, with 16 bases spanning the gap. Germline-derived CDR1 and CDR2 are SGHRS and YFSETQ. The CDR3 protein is CASSYDTGQQPQHF. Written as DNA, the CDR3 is TGCGCCAGCAGTTACGACACGGGGCAGCAGCCCCAGCATTTT.

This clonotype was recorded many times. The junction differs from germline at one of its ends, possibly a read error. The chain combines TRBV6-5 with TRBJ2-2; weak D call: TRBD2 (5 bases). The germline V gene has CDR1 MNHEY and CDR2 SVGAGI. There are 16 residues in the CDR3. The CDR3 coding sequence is TGTGCCAGCAGTTACTCTAAACAACTGAACACCGGGAAGCTGTTTTTT. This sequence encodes CASSYSKQLNTGKLFF.

In DNA, the CDR3 is TGTGCCAGCAGTTCCACAGGGGGGAATAGGGAGACCCAGTACTTC. Translating gives CASSSTGGNRETQYF. The rearrangement links TRBV28 to TRBJ2-5; 8 nucleotides line up with TRBD1. The CDR3 is made up of 15 amino acids. The V segment lost 4 bases and the J segment 5 bases; nucleotides outside the gene matches: 9. In germline, CDR1 is MDHEN, CDR2 SYDVKM.

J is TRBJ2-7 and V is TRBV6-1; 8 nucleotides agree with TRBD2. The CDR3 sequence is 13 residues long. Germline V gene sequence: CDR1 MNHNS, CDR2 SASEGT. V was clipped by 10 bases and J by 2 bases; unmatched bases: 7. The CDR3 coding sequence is TGTGCCACCAGAACTAGCGGACCCTACGAGCAGTACTTC. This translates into CATRTSGPYEQYF.

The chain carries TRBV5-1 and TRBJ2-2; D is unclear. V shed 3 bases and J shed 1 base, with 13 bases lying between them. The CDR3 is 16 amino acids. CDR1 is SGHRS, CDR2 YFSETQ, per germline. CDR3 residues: CASSSYLPENTGELFF. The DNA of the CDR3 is TGCGCCAGCAGCTCGTATTTGCCAGAGAACACCGGGGAGCTGTTTTTT.

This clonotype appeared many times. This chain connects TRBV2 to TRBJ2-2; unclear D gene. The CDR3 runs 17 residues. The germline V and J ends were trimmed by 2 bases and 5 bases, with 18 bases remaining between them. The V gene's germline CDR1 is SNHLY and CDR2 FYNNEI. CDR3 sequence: CASSELRVVVDTGELFF. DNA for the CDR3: TGTGCCAGCAGTGAACTCCGGGTAGTGGTAGATACCGGGGAGCTGTTTTTT.

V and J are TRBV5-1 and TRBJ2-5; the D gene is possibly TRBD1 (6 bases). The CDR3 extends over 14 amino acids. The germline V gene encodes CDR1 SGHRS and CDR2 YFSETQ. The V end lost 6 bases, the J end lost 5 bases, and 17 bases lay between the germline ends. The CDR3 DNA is TGCGCCAGCAACCGACGAGGGGGTAGCGAGACCCAGTACTTC. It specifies CASNRRGGSETQYF.

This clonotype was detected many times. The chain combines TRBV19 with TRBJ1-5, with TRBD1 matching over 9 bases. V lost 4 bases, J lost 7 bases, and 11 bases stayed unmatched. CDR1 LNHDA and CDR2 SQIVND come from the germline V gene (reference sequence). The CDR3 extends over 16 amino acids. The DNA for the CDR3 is TGTGCCAGTAGTAAACCCTGGACAGGGGTTAGGCAGCCCCAGCATTTT. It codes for CASSKPWTGVRQPQHF. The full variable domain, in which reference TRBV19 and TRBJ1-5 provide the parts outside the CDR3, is DGGITQSPKYLFRKEGQNVTLSCEQNLNHDAMYWYRQDPGQGLRLIYYSQIVNDFQKGDIAEGYSVSREKKESFPLTVTSAQKNPTAFYLCASSKPWTGVRQPQHFGDGTRLSIL.

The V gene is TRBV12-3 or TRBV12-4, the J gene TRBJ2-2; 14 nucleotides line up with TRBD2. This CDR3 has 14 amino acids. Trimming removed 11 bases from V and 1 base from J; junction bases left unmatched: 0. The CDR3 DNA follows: TGTGCCGGGACTAGCGGGGGGAACACCGGGGAGCTGTTTTTT. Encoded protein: CAGTSGGNTGELFF.

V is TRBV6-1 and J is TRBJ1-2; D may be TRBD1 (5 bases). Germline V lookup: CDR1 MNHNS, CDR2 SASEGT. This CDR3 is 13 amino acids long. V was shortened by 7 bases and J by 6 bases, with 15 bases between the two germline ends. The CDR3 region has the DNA TGTGCCAGCACCGATAAAGTGGGGCATGGCTACACCTTC. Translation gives CASTDKVGHGYTF.

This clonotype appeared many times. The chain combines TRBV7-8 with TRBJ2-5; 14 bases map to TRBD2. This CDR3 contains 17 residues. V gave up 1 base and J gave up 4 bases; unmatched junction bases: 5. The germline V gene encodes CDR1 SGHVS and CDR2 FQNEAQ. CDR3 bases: TGTGCCAGCAGCTTAGTAGGGACTAGCGGGGGCCGAGAGACCCAGTACTTC. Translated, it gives CASSLVGTSGGRETQYF.

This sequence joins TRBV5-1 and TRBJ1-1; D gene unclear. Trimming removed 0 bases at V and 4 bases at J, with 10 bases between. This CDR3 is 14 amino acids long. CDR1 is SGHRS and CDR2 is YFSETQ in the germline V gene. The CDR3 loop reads CASSLDLVATEAFF. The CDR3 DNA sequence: TGCGCCAGCAGCTTGGATTTAGTAGCCACTGAAGCTTTCTTT. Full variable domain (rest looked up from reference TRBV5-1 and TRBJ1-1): KAGVTQTPRYLIKTRGQQVTLSCSPISGHRSVSWYQQTPGQGLQFLFEYFSETQRNKGNFPGRFSGRQFSNSRSEMNVSTLELGDSALYLCASSLDLVATEAFFGQGTRLTVV.

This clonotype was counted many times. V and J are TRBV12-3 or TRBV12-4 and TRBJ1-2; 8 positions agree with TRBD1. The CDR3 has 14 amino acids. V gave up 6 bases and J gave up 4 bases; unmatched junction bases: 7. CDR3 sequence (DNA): TGTGCCAGCAGCCAGGGGGCCACGGGCTATGGCTACACCTTC. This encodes CASSQGATGYGYTF.

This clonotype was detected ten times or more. The CDR3 DNA is TGTGCCAGCAGCATGAACTATGGCTACACCTTC. Its protein product is CASSMNYGYTF. The chain links TRBV6-5 to TRBJ1-2; D not certain. The CDR3 totals 11 residues. The V end was cut by 6 bases, the J end by 2 bases, with 4 bases between. Germline CDR1 MNHEY, CDR2 SVGAGI.

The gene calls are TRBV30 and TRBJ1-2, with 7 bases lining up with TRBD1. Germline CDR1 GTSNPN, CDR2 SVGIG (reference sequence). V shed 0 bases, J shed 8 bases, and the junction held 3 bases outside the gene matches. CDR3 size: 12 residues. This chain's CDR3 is CAWSVGTAGYTF. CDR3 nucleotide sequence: TGTGCCTGGAGTGTCGGGACAGCCGGCTACACCTTC.

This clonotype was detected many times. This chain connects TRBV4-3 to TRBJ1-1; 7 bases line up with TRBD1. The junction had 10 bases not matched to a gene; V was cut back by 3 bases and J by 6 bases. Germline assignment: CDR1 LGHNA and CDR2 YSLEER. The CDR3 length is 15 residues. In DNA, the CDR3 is TGCGCCAGCAGCCAGGGGGGACAGCATTATGCTGAAGCTTTCTTT. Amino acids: CASSQGGQHYAEAFF.